The source of this TCR beta chain is a study of blood T cell repertoires in COVID-19. Study-level information: Researchers got acute and convalescent COVID-19 samples from the United States, Italy and Spain.

Germline CDR1 LGHDT, CDR2 YNNKEL (reference sequence). This CDR3 is built from 13 residues. Trimming cost V 6 bases and J 4 bases; bases outside gene matches: 4. Data came from immunoSEQ multiplex PCR; TCRdb stores just in-frame clones and leaves some out. The data contain some 160,000 clones, about 83% of them seen just once; the ten biggest clones take up about 1.5%. The chain combines TRBV3-1 (or the pseudogene TRBV3-2) with TRBJ1-2, with 8 bases identical to TRBD1. What was sequenced was peripheral blood. This TCR was recovered from a human donor in a cohort sampled during active COVID-19. The CDR3 DNA follows: TGTGCCAGCAGTTTCAGGGGGCCCTATGGCTACACCTTC. Translating it yields CASSFRGPYGYTF.